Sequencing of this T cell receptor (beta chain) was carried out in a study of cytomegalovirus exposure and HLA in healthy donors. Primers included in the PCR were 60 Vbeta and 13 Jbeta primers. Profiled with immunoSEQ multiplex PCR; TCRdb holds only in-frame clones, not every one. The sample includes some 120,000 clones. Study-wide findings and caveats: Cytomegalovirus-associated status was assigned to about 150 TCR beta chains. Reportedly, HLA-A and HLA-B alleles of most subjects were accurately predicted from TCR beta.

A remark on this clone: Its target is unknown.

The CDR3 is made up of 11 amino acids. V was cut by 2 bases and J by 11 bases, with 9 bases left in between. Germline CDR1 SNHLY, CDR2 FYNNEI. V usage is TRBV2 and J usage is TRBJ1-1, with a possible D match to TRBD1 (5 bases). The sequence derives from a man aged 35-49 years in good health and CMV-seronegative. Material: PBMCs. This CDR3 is CASSEPGWAFF. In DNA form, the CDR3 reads TGTGCCAGCAGTGAACCAGGGTGGGCTTTCTTT. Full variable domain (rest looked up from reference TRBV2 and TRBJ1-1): EPEVTQTPSHQVTQMGQEVILRCVPISNHLYFYWYRQILGQKVEFLVSFYNNEISEKSEIFDDQFSVERPDGSNFTLKIRSTKLEDSAMYFCASSEPGWAFFGQGTRLTVV.